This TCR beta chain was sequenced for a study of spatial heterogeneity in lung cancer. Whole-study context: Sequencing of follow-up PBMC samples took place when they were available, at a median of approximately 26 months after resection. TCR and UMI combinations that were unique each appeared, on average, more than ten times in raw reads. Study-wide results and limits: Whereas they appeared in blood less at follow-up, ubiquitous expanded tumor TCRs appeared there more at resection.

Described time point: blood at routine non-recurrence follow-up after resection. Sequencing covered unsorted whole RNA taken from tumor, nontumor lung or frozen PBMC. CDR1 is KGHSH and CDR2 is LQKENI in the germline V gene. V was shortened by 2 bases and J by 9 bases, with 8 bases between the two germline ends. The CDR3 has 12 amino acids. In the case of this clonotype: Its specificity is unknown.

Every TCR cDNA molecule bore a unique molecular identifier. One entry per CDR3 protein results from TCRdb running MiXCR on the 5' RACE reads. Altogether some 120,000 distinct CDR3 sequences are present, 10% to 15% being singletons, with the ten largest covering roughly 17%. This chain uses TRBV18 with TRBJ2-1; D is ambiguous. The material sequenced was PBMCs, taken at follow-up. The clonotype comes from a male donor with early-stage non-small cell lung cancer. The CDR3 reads CASSPSLSEQFF. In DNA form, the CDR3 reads TGTGCCAGCTCACCATCGCTCAGTGAGCAGTTCTTC. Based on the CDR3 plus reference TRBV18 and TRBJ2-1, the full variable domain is NAGVMQNPRHLVRRRGQEARLRCSPMKGHSHVYWYRQLPEEGLKFMVYLQKENIIDESGMPKERFSAEFPKEGPSILRIQQVVRGDSAAYFCASSPSLSEQFFGPGTRLTVL.